In its sample, the clone carrying this T cell receptor (beta chain) was seen a few times. Its target is unknown. The sample belongs to a study of shared clonotypes between healthy human individuals. Study-level findings and limits: Only blood was sampled, and tissue TCR repertoires likely differ from blood ones.

Original processing notes: Filtering differed, since immunoSEQ gave only junction sequences and no quality scores. Assay: immunoSEQ multiplex PCR; the TCRdb copy retains only in-frame clones and omits some. V, J and clone size were drawn from that table, and D and trimming were deduced from the DNA. The table includes about 450,000 clones, 65% to 80% detected once. Germline V CDR1 and CDR2: SGHVS, FQNEAQ. This CDR3 is 15 amino acids long. V gave up 1 base and J gave up 5 bases, with 12 bases separating them. Sample: PBMCs. The origin of this receptor is a woman aged 35 to 49 in good health. Some clones in this sample may be carry-over from other donors' samples. The chain joins TRBV7-8 to TRBJ1-5, with a tentative D call TRBD1 (6 bases). CDR3 coding DNA: TGTGCCAGCAGCTTAGTCAGGGGCAGGGATCAGCCCCAGCATTTT. Translation gives CASSLVRGRDQPQHF.